This TCR beta chain was profiled in a study of radiation and T cells in renal cell carcinoma. Study information: Nephrectomy followed 15 Gy stereotactic body radiation by 4 weeks.

The data were produced by immunoSEQ multiplex PCR, yet TCRdb's version contains in-frame clones alone and is incomplete. The sample lists around 140,000 clones, approximately 90% seen once, with 4.1% in the top ten. Germline-derived CDR1 and CDR2 are LNHDA and SQIVND (reference sequence). V shed 3 bases and J shed 2 bases, with 14 bases lying between them. The CDR3 sequence is 15 residues long. Specified time point: baseline pretreatment blood. Treatment specified: 15 Gy SBRT to primary tumor, nephrectomy 4 weeks later. This renal cell carcinoma was of the clear cell type. In its sample, this clone was seen a few times.

The TCR comes from a woman in her 70s with renal cell carcinoma. The rearrangement links TRBV19 to TRBJ2-7, with D possibly TRBD2 on 6 matching bases. The material was blood, obtained from a patient whose treatment included radiotherapy and nephrectomy. CDR3 in DNA: TGTGCCAGTAGTATCGTTGGCGGGGAAACCTACGAGCAGTACTTC. This sequence encodes CASSIVGGETYEQYF. Complete variable domain (other parts from reference TRBV19 and TRBJ2-7): DGGITQSPKYLFRKEGQNVTLSCEQNLNHDAMYWYRQDPGQGLRLIYYSQIVNDFQKGDIAEGYSVSREKKESFPLTVTSAQKNPTAFYLCASSIVGGETYEQYFGPGTRLTVT.